Below, one T cell receptor beta chain is given with its context. The sample comes from a study of blood T cell repertoires in COVID-19. Assay used: immunoSEQ multiplex PCR; TCRdb lists only in-frame clones, some missing. The data contain some 190,000 clones, about 80% of them seen just once; the ten biggest clones take up about 6.9%. V gave up 8 bases and J gave up 0 bases; unmatched junction bases: 0. Per the germline V gene, CDR1 is SEHNR and CDR2 is FQNEAQ (reference sequence). CDR3 length: 14 amino acids. The TCR originated in a man in his sixties with acute or convalescent COVID-19. Sequenced: peripheral blood. The V call is TRBV7-9, the J call TRBJ2-3, with 12 bases that match TRBD2. CDR3 residues: CASGTSGSTDTQYF. As DNA, the CDR3 is TGTGCCAGCGGGACTAGCGGGAGCACAGATACGCAGTATTTT.